The text below deals with one TCR beta chain. This entry is derived from a study of blood T cell repertoires in COVID-19. Study-wide background: PBMCs, B-cell-depleted T cells, or T cells provided the cDNA or gDNA that made up the material.

Original analysis: Estimated nucleated cell counts came from reference gene primer amplification. The repertoire was sequenced with immunoSEQ multiplex PCR; TCRdb's copy has only in-frame clones and lacks some. V and J calls plus clone size are reproduced from that table; the DNA served to infer D and trimming. The sample shows approximately 290,000 clones, 84% of them seen only once. There are 16 residues in the CDR3. V was shortened by 0 bases and J by 3 bases, with 15 bases between the two germline ends. The germline V gene has CDR1 SGHRS and CDR2 YFSETQ. This sequence was found in a person aged 70 to 85 with COVID-19, enrolled during active disease. The rearrangement joins TRBV5-1 to TRBJ1-1; D may be TRBD1 (6 bases). Sequencing was carried out using peripheral blood. CDR3 in DNA: TGCGCCAGCAGCTTGGCTATCAGGGGTAAGGACACTGAAGCTTTCTTT. Residues: CASSLAIRGKDTEAFF.